This T cell receptor beta chain was captured by sequencing in a study of blood T cells in healthy people across ages. Isolating PBMCs gave at least 6.5 million of these cells per sample. The authors ran a second PCR of about 6 to 11 cycles using a sample-barcoded 5' primer and a J-beta primer mix. TCRdb re-called the 5' RACE reads with MiXCR, one entry per CDR3 protein. The sample has about 800,000 distinct CDR3 sequences; around a quarter are singletons. The germline V gene has CDR1 MDHEN and CDR2 SYDVKM. V gave up 6 bases and J gave up 5 bases, with 20 bases separating them. The CDR3 is 15 amino acids. This same sample was also part of a study on T cells of mothers and their children. In that study: A few healthy Caucasian mothers and their six children donated. At a sensitivity of about 100 clones per million clonotypes, no persistent microchimeric T cell clones appeared.

The V gene is TRBV28, the J gene TRBJ2-7, with D perhaps assigned TRBD1 or TRBD2 (5 bases each). Sequencing was done on a sample of blood. The source of this sequence is a boy younger than 18 in good health. The CDR3 nucleotides are TGTGCCAGCAGCCGAGGGGTTTTAGGTTCGGACGAGCAGTACTTC. Its translation is CASSRGVLGSDEQYF.